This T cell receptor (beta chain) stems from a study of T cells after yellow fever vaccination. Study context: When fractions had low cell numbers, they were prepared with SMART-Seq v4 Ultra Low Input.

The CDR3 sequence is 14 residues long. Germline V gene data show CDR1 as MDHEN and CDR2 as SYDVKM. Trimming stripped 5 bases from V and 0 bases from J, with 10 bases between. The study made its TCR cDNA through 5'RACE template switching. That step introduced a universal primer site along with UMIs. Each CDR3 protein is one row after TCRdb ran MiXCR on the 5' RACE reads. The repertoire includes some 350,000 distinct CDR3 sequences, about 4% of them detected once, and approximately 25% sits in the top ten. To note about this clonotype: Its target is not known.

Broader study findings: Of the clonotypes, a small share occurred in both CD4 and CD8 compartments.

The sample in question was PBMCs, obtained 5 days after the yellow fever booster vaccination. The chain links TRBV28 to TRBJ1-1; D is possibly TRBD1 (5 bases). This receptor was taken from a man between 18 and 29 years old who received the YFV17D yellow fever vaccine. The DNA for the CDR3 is TGTGCCAGCAGTCCACAGGTTCTGAACACTGAAGCTTTCTTT. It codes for CASSPQVLNTEAFF.